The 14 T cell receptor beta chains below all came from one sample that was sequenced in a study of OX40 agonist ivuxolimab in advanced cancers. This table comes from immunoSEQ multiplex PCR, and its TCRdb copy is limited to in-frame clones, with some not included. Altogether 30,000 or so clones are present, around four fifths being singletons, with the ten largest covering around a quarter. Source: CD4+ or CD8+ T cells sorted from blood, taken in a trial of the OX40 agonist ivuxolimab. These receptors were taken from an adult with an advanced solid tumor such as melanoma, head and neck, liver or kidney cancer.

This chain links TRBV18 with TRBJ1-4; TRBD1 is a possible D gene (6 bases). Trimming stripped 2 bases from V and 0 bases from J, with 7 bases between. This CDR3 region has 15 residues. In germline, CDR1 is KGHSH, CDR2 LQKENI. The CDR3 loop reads CASSPRQATNEKLFF. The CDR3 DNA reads TGTGCCAGCTCACCAAGACAGGCAACTAATGAAAAACTGTTTTTT.

CDR3 in DNA: TGTGCCAGCAGCTCGGCCCCCGGGAGAGGGGGGGAACGACTGTTTTTT. Translated, it gives CASSSAPGRGGERLFF. The J gene is TRBJ1-4, the V gene TRBV5-4, with D maybe TRBD1 (6 bases). The V gene's germline CDR1 is SGHNT and CDR2 YYREEE (reference sequence). The CDR3 runs 16 residues. The V end lost 3 bases, the J end lost 13 bases, and 25 bases lay between the germline ends. The entire variable domain, with the rest obtained from reference TRBV5-4 and TRBJ1-4, is as follows: ETGVTQSPTHLIKTRGQQVTLRCSSQSGHNTVSWYQQALGQGPQFIFQYYREEENGRGNFPPRFSGLQFPNYSSELNVNALELDDSALYLCASSSAPGRGGERLFFGSGTQLSVL.

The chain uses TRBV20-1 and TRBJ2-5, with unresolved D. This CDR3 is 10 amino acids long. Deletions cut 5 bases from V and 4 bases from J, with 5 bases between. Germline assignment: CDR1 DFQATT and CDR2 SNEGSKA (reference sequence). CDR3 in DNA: TGCAGTGCTCGTCGAGAGACCCAGTACTTC. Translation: CSARRETQYF.

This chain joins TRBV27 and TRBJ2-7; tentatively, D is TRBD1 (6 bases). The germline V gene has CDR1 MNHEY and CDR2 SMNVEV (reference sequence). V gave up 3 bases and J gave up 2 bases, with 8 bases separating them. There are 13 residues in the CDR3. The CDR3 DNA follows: TGTGCCAGCAGTTTTGGACAGCCCTACGAGCAGTACTTC. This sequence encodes CASSFGQPYEQYF.

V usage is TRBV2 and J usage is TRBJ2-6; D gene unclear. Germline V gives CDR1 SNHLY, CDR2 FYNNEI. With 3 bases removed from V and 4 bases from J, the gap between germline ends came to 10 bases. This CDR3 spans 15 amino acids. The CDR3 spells CASSELGLGANVLTF. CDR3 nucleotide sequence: TGTGCCAGCAGTGAGTTGGGTCTGGGGGCCAACGTCCTGACTTTC.

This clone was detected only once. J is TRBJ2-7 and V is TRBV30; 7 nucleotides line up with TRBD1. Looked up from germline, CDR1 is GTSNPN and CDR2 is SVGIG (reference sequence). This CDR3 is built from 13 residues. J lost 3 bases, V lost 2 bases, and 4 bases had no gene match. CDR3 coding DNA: TGTGCCTGGAGTCGACAGGGCGGCTACGAGCAGTACTTC. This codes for CAWSRQGGYEQYF.

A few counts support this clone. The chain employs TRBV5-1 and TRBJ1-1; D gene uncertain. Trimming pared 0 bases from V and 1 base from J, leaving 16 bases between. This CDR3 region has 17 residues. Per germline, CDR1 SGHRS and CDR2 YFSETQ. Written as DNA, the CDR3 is TGCGCCAGCAGCTTGGCCTATCTCCGCGAGGCGAACACTGAAGCTTTCTTT. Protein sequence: CASSLAYLREANTEAFF.

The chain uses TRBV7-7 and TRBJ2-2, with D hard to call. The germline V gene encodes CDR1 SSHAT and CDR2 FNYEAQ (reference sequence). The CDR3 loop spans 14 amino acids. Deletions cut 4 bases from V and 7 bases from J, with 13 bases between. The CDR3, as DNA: TGTGCCAGCAGCTCGGATGCTGTTAGCGGGGAGCTGTTTTTT. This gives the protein CASSSDAVSGELFF.

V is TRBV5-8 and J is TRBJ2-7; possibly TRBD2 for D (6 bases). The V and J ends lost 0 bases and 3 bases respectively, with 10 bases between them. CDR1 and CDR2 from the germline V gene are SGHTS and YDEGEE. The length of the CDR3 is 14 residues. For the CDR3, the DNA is TGTGCCAGCAGCTTGGAGCGGGCCAACTACGAGCAGTACTTC. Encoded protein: CASSLERANYEQYF.

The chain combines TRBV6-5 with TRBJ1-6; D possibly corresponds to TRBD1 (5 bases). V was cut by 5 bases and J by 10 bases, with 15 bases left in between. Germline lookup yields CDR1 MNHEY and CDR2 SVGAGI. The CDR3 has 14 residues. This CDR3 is CASSTGLTNSPLHF. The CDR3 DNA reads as TGTGCCAGCAGTACGGGACTCACGAACTCACCCCTCCACTTT.

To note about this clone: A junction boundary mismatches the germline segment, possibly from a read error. The CDR3 is CASSPMAGGRETQYF. Here the CDR3 DNA reads TGTGCTAGCAGCCCGATGGCGGGGGGGCGGGAGACCCAGTACTTC. This chain links TRBV7-7 with TRBJ2-5; TRBD2 matches 9 bases. The CDR3 has 15 amino acids. Germline CDR1 SSHAT, CDR2 FNYEAQ (reference sequence).

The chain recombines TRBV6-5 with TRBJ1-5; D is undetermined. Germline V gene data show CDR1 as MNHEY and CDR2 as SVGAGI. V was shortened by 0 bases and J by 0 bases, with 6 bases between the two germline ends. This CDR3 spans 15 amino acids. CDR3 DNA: TGTGCCAGCAGTTACTCCCTGAATAGCAATCAGCCCCAGCATTTT. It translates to CASSYSLNSNQPQHF.

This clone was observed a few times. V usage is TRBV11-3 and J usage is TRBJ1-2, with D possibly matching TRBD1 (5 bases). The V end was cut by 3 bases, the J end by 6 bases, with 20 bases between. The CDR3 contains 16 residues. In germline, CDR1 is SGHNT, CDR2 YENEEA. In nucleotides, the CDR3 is TGTGCCAGCAGCTTGCCCGGGACCCCCGTGGTGGATGGCTACACCTTC. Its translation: CASSLPGTPVVDGYTF. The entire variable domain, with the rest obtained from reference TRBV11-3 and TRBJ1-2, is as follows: EAGVVQSPRYKIIEKKQPVAFWCNPISGHNTLYWYLQNLGQGPELLIRYENEEAVDDSQLPKDRFSAERLKGVDSTLKIQPAELGDSAVYLCASSLPGTPVVDGYTFGSGTRLTVV.

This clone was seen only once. The CDR3 reads CASSQGQGSYEQYF. In DNA, the CDR3 is TGCGCCAGCAGCCAGGGACAGGGGTCCTACGAGCAGTACTTC. This rearrangement joins TRBV5-1 to TRBJ2-7, with 10 positions matching TRBD1. The CDR3 totals 14 residues. CDR1 is SGHRS, CDR2 YFSETQ, per germline. Trimming removed 4 bases from V and 1 base from J; junction bases left unmatched: 2.